This TCR beta chain was documented in a study of identical twins. TCRdb independently ran MiXCR on the 5' RACE reads; one entry per CDR3 protein. Here the sample spans hundreds of thousands of distinct CDR3 sequences, 8.5% to 9.5% being singletons. This clonotype was seen many times. The ends lost 8 bases at V and 2 bases at J; junction bases unmatched: 1. In germline, CDR1 is SGHVS, CDR2 FQNEAQ. The CDR3 covers 13 residues. This sample also appeared in a second study, on yellow fever vaccine responses in identical twins.

This clonotype originated in a woman between 18 and 29 years old in good health. The sequenced sample was CD8+ T cells sorted from blood. J is TRBJ2-7 and V is TRBV7-8, with 12 positions matching TRBD2. CDR3 DNA sequence: TGTGCCAGCCGGACTAGCGGGACCTACGAGCAGTACTTC. This gives the protein CASRTSGTYEQYF. The complete variable domain, with remaining parts taken from reference TRBV7-8 and TRBJ2-7, reads GAGVSQSPRYKVAKRGQDVALRCDPISGHVSLFWYQQALGQGPEFLTYFQNEAQLDKSGLPSDRFFAERPEGSVSTLKIQRTQQEDSAVYLCASRTSGTYEQYFGPGTRLTVT.